This entry concerns a single T cell receptor beta chain. Its antigen is undetermined. These data belong to a study of T cell responses to AZD1222 COVID-19 vaccine. Across the study: Pooled in the analysis were second doses at about 4 or about 12 weeks. The study's findings and limits: Samples come after the peak T cell response, not at day 14. Spike was spanned by vaccine-associated CD4 TCRs, which were dominant at 160-218 and 743-854. The donors showed a predominance of white British ancestry and of females, with possible underestimation of clonal diversity.

TCRdb's copy holds only in-frame clones and misses some; the assay was immunoSEQ multiplex PCR. The data show 150,000 to 180,000 clones, about nine tenths seen once. Per germline, CDR1 MNHEY and CDR2 SMNVEV (reference sequence). The CDR3 is 14 residues long. Deletions cut 9 bases from V and 0 bases from J, with 9 bases between. The sequencing here drew on peripheral blood, taken on day 0 of AZD1222 vaccination. The receptor comes from an adult in good health. The chain links TRBV27 to TRBJ1-6; D unresolved. CDR3 protein: CASFTGSYNSPLHF. In nucleotides, the CDR3 is TGTGCCAGTTTTACGGGCTCCTATAATTCACCCCTCCACTTT.